This T cell receptor beta chain is from a study of T cell repertoires in cytomegalovirus infection. Across the study: Through public TCR beta signatures, both CMV infection and matching HLA type were indicated.

This CDR3 contains 16 residues. Losses at the gene ends were 4 bases for V and 2 bases for J; bases not matched to a gene: 5. The germline V gene encodes CDR1 SGHTA and CDR2 FQGNSA. Study observations and caveats: In two of eight donors, the top clonotype was HLA-C-restricted CMV-specific.

This clonotype was seen at least ten times. Its antigen is still unknown. Each CDR3 protein is one row after TCRdb ran MiXCR on the reads. Of around 210,000 distinct CDR3 sequences listed, approximately 6.7% are singletons. Sequenced material: PBMCs. The origin of this receptor is a human donor in good health (CMV status not recorded). Some clones in this sample may be carry-over from other donors' samples. The rearrangement joins TRBV7-2 to TRBJ2-7; 13 bases agree with TRBD2. DNA for the CDR3: TGTGCCAGCAGCTCAGGACTAGCGGGGGCGGCCTACGAGCAGTACTTC. It specifies CASSSGLAGAAYEQYF.